Listed here are 13 T cell receptor beta chains from one sample, sequenced in a study of cytomegalovirus exposure and HLA in healthy donors. The PCR made use of 60 Vbeta and 13 Jbeta primers. The data were produced by immunoSEQ multiplex PCR, yet TCRdb's version contains in-frame clones alone and is incomplete. The repertoire table contains 60,000 to 90,000 clones. The specimen sequenced was PBMCs. All receptors come from a woman aged 40 to 49 in good health and CMV-seropositive.

V gene TRBV4-3 combines with J gene TRBJ1-2; TRBD1 aligns across 7 bases. CDR1 and CDR2 (germline): LGHNA, YSLEER. This CDR3 has 17 residues. Trimming cost V 2 bases and J 8 bases; bases outside gene matches: 17. In DNA form, the CDR3 reads TGCGCCAGCAGCCAAAAGAGCACCGAGGACAGGTTGACCGGCTACACCTTC. It specifies CASSQKSTEDRLTGYTF.

The CDR3 is CASSSHRDRVNTGELFF. The DNA for the CDR3 is TGTGCCAGCAGCTCCCACCGGGACAGGGTTAACACCGGGGAGCTGTTTTTT. The chain is built from TRBV13 and TRBJ2-2; 9 nucleotides match TRBD1. The CDR3 spans 17 residues. The V segment lost 4 bases and the J segment 2 bases; nucleotides outside the gene matches: 8. CDR1 and CDR2 (germline): PRHDT, FYEKMQ (reference sequence).

The chain links TRBV6-1 to TRBJ2-7; the match to TRBD1 covers 8 bases. CDR3 length equals 16 residues. After removal of 2 bases from V and 3 bases from J, the junction contained 9 bases not matched to a gene. Germline loops: CDR1 MNHNS, CDR2 SASEGT. The CDR3 loop is CASSEQGASMGYEQYF. CDR3 coding DNA: TGTGCCAGCAGTGAACAGGGGGCGTCTATGGGCTACGAGCAGTACTTC.

The chain carries TRBV2 and TRBJ2-6, with 7 bases matching TRBD2. The V segment lost 6 bases and the J segment 0 bases; nucleotides outside the gene matches: 5. Germline lookup yields CDR1 SNHLY and CDR2 FYNNEI. There are 16 residues in the CDR3. CDR3 sequence reads: CASRRGVSSGANVLTF. The CDR3, as DNA: TGTGCCAGCAGACGGGGGGTAAGCTCTGGGGCCAACGTCCTGACTTTC.

The gene calls are TRBV15 and TRBJ2-1; TRBD1 is a possible D gene (5 bases). Germline V lookup: CDR1 LNHNV, CDR2 YYDKDF (reference sequence). Trimming removed 2 bases from V and 5 bases from J, with 10 bases in between. The CDR3 runs to 14 residues. In DNA form, the CDR3 reads TGTGCCACCAGCAGACAGGGCTATGACAATGAGCAGTTCTTC. Translated: CATSRQGYDNEQFF. Full variable domain (outside the CDR3, taken from reference TRBV15 and TRBJ2-1): DAMVIQNPRYQVTQFGKPVTLSCSQTLNHNVMYWYQQKSSQAPKLLFHYYDKDFNNEADTPDNFQSRRPNTSFCFLDIRSPGLGDTAMYLCATSRQGYDNEQFFGPGTRLTVL.

The chain carries TRBV6-5 and TRBJ1-5; tentatively, D is TRBD1 (6 bases). Trimming removed 7 bases from V and 15 bases from J, with 19 bases in between. The CDR3 runs 12 residues. Germline CDR1 and CDR2: MNHEY and SVGAGI. DNA for the CDR3: TGTGCCAGCACCTCCCCGGGACAAGACTGGCATTTT. Residues: CASTSPGQDWHF.

The chain employs TRBV19 and TRBJ1-5; D gene unclear. The CDR3 has 14 amino acids. Trimming cost V 10 bases and J 9 bases, with 22 bases left between them. CDR1 LNHDA and CDR2 SQIVND come from the germline V gene (reference sequence). For the CDR3, the DNA is TGTGCCATCCCTGTGTGGGCCTTGGGCTGGCCCCAGCATTTT. As protein: CAIPVWALGWPQHF.

This sequence joins TRBV5-6 and TRBJ2-2; TRBD2 matches 8 bases. Germline assignment: CDR1 SGHDT and CDR2 YYEEEE. V trimming: 5 bases; J trimming: 2 bases; junction bases outside the gene matches: 8. The CDR3 runs to 16 residues. Here the CDR3 reads CASSPAGGLNTGELFF. CDR3 DNA: TGTGCCAGCAGTCCTGCGGGGGGACTCAACACCGGGGAGCTGTTTTTT.

V and J are TRBV6-5 and TRBJ2-3; a possible D gene is TRBD2 (6 bases). The CDR3 has 12 residues. Between the trimmed V and J ends, which lost 2 bases and 7 bases, there was a span of 7 bases. The germline V gene has CDR1 MNHEY and CDR2 SVGAGI. CDR3 DNA sequence: TGTGCCAGCAGTTACCGGGGGAATACGCAGTATTTT. Protein product: CASSYRGNTQYF.

This rearrangement joins TRBV6-1 to TRBJ2-7, with a weak D call TRBD2 (5 bases). Germline V gives CDR1 MNHNS, CDR2 SASEGT. With 1 base removed from V and 3 bases from J, the gap between germline ends came to 13 bases. The CDR3 runs 15 residues. The CDR3 DNA reads TGTGCCAGCAGTGAAGATCCTGGGGAGTTCTACGAGCAGTACTTC. This sequence encodes CASSEDPGEFYEQYF.

The CDR3 sequence is CASTQGPPRGGGTYNEQFF. The CDR3 region has the DNA TGTGCCAGTACCCAAGGACCCCCGAGGGGCGGGGGGACCTACAATGAGCAGTTCTTC. This chain links TRBV19 with TRBJ2-1, with 8 bases fitting TRBD2. The V gene's germline CDR1 is LNHDA and CDR2 SQIVND (reference sequence). With 7 bases clipped from V and 2 bases from J, the junction kept 19 bases outside the gene matches. CDR3 size: 19 residues.

The genes are TRBV5-4 and TRBJ2-5; 7 nucleotides align to TRBD2. The CDR3 is 14 residues long. The germline V gene has CDR1 SGHNT and CDR2 YYREEE (reference sequence). The V and J ends lost 3 bases and 0 bases, in that order; junction bases with no gene match: 2. CDR3 DNA sequence: TGTGCCAGCAGCTCCGGGACTAACCAAGAGACCCAGTACTTC. Protein sequence: CASSSGTNQETQYF.

This rearrangement joins TRBV7-2 to TRBJ2-5, with 10 bases that match TRBD1. The CDR3 consists of 15 residues. V was pared by 4 bases and J by 5 bases, with 7 bases of the junction left unmatched. Germline CDR1 SGHTA, CDR2 FQGNSA. CDR3: CASSSSTGGRETQYF. The CDR3 nucleotides read TGTGCCAGCAGCTCTTCGACAGGGGGCCGGGAGACCCAGTACTTC.